The T cell receptor (beta chain) under discussion was sequenced for a study of cytomegalovirus exposure and HLA in healthy donors. Study-level background: Drawn from HLA-typed donors, some 80 million unique TCRs were held in an early data release. Study-wide results and limits: In a later analysis, at a false discovery rate of 0.05, 17,000 or so TCR beta sequences were associated with HLA alleles.

This clone was detected only once. Its cognate antigen is unknown. V was cut by 5 bases and J by 3 bases, with 4 bases left in between. Germline assignment: CDR1 LNHDA and CDR2 SQIVND (reference sequence). CDR3 size: 11 residues. In the PCR, 60 Vbeta and 13 Jbeta primers were used. Only in-frame clones appear in the TCRdb table, and some are missing; sequencing was by immunoSEQ multiplex PCR. The sample has 150,000 or so clones, more than 75% seen once; the top ten hold approximately 8%. Sequencing was done on a sample of PBMCs. The receptor was isolated from a man aged 30 to 39 in good health and CMV-seropositive. The V and J genes are TRBV19 and TRBJ1-2, with D unclear. CDR3 DNA: TGTGCCAGTAGTTCCTACTATGGCTACACCTTC. Protein: CASSSYYGYTF. The full variable domain, with the rest looked up from reference TRBV19 and TRBJ1-2, is DGGITQSPKYLFRKEGQNVTLSCEQNLNHDAMYWYRQDPGQGLRLIYYSQIVNDFQKGDIAEGYSVSREKKESFPLTVTSAQKNPTAFYLCASSSYYGYTFGSGTRLTVV.